The T cell receptor beta chain described here comes from a study of CD8 T cells in ankylosing spondylitis. This clonotype was detected ten times or more. Antigen specificity is unknown. Study-wide findings and caveats: Blood of patients with ankylosing spondylitis appeared to be characterized by a TCR beta motif of several highly homologous variants. Disease-linked clones were found to be CD8+ and relatively rare in peripheral blood.

The authors made TCR beta libraries by quantitative 5'-RACE with molecular barcodes. TCRdb reanalysed the 5' RACE reads using MiXCR and keeps one entry per CDR3 protein. The sample lists more than 500,000 distinct CDR3 sequences; 5.3% were seen once. The CDR3 loop spans 13 amino acids. Trimming took 1 base from V and 7 from J, leaving 11 bases between them. CDR1 is DFQATT, CDR2 SNEGSKA, per germline (reference sequence). Sequenced: blood, either unsorted or a sorted T cell fraction (not recorded which). The rearrangement joins TRBV20-1 to TRBJ2-1; the D gene is possibly TRBD1 (7 bases). This clonotype was obtained from a male donor with ankylosing spondylitis. The CDR3 bases are TGCAGTGCTAGAGGGCAGGGGGGAAATGAGCAGTTCTTC. Its translation is CSARGQGGNEQFF.